The 2 T cell receptor beta chains listed next were all sequenced from one sample in a study of radiotherapy plus CTLA-4 blockade in lung cancer (dated by TCRdb to 2017 to 2018). The library came from the immunoSEQ multiplex PCR assay. TCRdb provides this immuneACCESS table in a form limited to in-frame rearrangements. Some clones are lacking; in checked studies, under half of them reflect an unresolved V gene, and why the rest are absent is not known. This sample is represented by about 94,000 clones; about four fifths of them were singletons. Of the sample, about 25% is held by the ten largest clones. The sequencing used peripheral blood, collected from a patient treated with radiotherapy plus ipilimumab. The receptor source for this set is a human donor with non-small cell lung cancer that progressed on radiotherapy plus ipilimumab.

The chain joins TRBV5-6 to TRBJ1-2, with 9 bases lining up with TRBD1. The CDR3 covers 14 residues. V lost 4 bases, J lost 5 bases, and 6 bases stayed unmatched. CDR1 is SGHDT, CDR2 YYEEEE, per germline. The CDR3 here is CASSVGQGSYGYTF. Here the CDR3 DNA reads TGTGCCAGCAGCGTTGGACAGGGGTCATATGGCTACACCTTC.

The V call is TRBV6-5, the J call TRBJ2-2; no reliable D call. The CDR3 sequence is 13 residues long. The V gene's germline CDR1 is MNHEY and CDR2 SVGAGI. Trimming took off 1 base at V and 3 bases at J, with 3 bases between the two ends. The CDR3 sequence: CASSYLDTGELFF. In DNA, the CDR3 is TGTGCCAGCAGTTACTTGGACACCGGGGAGCTGTTTTTT.